Sequencing of this T cell receptor beta chain was carried out in a study of early T cells in non-severe SARS-CoV-2 infection. TCRdb redid the calling of the 5' RACE reads with MiXCR, one entry per CDR3 protein. The sample lists some 98,000 distinct CDR3 sequences, approximately 10% occurring once. This clonotype turned up a few times. Trimming took off 1 base at V and 3 bases at J, with 17 bases between the two ends. Germline V gene sequence: CDR1 DFQATT, CDR2 SNEGSKA (reference sequence). This CDR3 contains 16 residues. The gene calls are TRBV20-1 and TRBJ2-3; a possible D gene is TRBD2 (5 bases). The sample consisted of whole blood. This receptor was identified in an adult who was a healthcare worker with PCR-confirmed SARS-CoV-2 infection or an uninfected control (not recorded which). The CDR3 DNA sequence: TGCAGTGCTAGAGGAGGAATAGCGAGAGGAACAGATACGCAGTATTTT. This gives the protein CSARGGIARGTDTQYF.